These 4 T cell receptor beta chains were all obtained from the same sample, sequenced in a study of glioma-infiltrating T cells. Amplification of TCR alpha and beta CDR3 regions from RNA used iRepertoire nested multiplex PCR. TCRdb ran MiXCR on the multiplex PCR reads and lists one entry per CDR3 protein. In the table there are approximately 190,000 distinct CDR3 sequences, around 30% of which are singletons. The sample was glioma tissue, nonneoplastic brain tissue, or PBMCs (not recorded which). The source is a human donor with low-grade glioma or glioblastoma, undergoing nonglioma brain surgery, or in good health (not recorded which).

This clonotype has just a few counts. The chain links TRBV19 to TRBJ2-3; 7 bases are a match to TRBD2. V trimming: 5 bases; J trimming: 3 bases; junction bases outside the gene matches: 5. Germline CDR1 is LNHDA and CDR2 is SQIVND (reference sequence). This CDR3 is built from 14 residues. CDR3 nucleotide sequence: TGTGCCAGTAGTGCGCGGGAGAGGACAGATACGCAGTATTTT. Translated: CASSARERTDTQYF.

Ten or more counts support this clonotype. The chain links TRBV18 to TRBJ1-1; D perhaps matches TRBD1 (5 bases). Trimming cost V 3 bases and J 4 bases, with 9 bases left between them. CDR3 length: 13 residues. Germline CDR1 KGHSH, CDR2 LQKENI. As DNA, the CDR3 is TGTGCCAGCTCACCCCCAGGGACCACTGAAGCTTTCTTT. Its translation: CASSPPGTTEAFF.

As regards this clonotype: Compared with germline, one end of the junction differs, possibly owing to a read error. The J gene is TRBJ2-7, the V gene TRBV7-2; 13 nucleotides align to TRBD2. CDR1 is SGHTA, CDR2 FQGNSA, per germline. The CDR3 is 16 residues long. The CDR3 DNA reads TGTGCCAGAAGCTCGAGGACTAGCGGGAGTCAGTACGAGCAGTACTTC. Translation gives CARSSRTSGSQYEQYF.

This clonotype came up many times. The V and J genes are TRBV29-1 and TRBJ1-2; D may be TRBD1 (6 bases). Trimming took 4 bases from V and 11 from J, leaving 8 bases between them. The CDR3 sequence is 9 residues long. Germline V CDR1 and CDR2: SQVTM, ANQGSEA. The CDR3 nucleotides read TGCAGCGTTGCAGGGGATTACACCTTC. Residues: CSVAGDYTF.